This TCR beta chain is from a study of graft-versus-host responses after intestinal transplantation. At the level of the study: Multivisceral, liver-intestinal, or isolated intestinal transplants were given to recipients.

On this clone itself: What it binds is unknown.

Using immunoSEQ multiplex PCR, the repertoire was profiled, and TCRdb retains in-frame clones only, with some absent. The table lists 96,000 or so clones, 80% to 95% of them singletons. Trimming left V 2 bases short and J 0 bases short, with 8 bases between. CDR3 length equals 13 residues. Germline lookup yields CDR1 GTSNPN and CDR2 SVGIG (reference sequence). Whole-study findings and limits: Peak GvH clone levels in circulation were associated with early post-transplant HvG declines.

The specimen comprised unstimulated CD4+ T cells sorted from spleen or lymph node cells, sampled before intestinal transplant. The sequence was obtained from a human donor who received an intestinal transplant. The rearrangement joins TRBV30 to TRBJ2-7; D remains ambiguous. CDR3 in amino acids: CAWSPQSSYEQYF. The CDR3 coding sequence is TGTGCCTGGAGTCCACAGAGCTCCTACGAGCAGTACTTC.